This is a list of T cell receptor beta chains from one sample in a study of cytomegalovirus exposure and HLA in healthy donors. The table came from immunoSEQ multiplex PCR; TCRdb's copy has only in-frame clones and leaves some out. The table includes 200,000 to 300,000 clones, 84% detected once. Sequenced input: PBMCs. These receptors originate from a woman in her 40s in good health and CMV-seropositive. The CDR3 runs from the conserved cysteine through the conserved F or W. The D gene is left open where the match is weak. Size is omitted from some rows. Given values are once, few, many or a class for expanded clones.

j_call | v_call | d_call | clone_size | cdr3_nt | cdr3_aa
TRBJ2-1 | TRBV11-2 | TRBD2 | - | TGTGCCAGCAGCCCTCCGGGGGGAACCTACAATGAGCAGTTCTTC | CASSPPGGTYNEQFF
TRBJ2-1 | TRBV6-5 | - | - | TGTGCCAGCAGCACTGCCTCCTACAATGAGCAGTTCTTC | CASSTASYNEQFF
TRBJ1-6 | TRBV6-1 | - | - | TGTGCCAGCAGGAACAGTGGCTCCTATAATTCACCCCTCCACTTT | CASRNSGSYNSPLHF
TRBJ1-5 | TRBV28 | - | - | TGTGCCAGCAGTTCAAACAATCAGCCCCAGCATTTT | CASSSNNQPQHF
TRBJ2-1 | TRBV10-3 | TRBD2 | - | TGTGCCATCAGTCTAGAAGCGGGACTGGGGAAGGATGAGCAGTTCTTC | CAISLEAGLGKDEQFF
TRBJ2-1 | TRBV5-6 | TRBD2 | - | TGTGCCAGCAGTTTAGCGGGAGGGCGGAATGAGCAGTTCTTC | CASSLAGGRNEQFF
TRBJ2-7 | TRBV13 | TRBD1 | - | TGTGCCAGCAGCTCTTTCCGGGACAGTGACTACGAGCAGTACTTC | CASSSFRDSDYEQYF
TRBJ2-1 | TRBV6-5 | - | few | TGTGCCAGCAGTTACGTCGCGAGCTCCTACAATGAGCAGTTCTTC | CASSYVASSYNEQFF
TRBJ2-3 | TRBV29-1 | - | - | TGCAGCGCGGGCACAGATACGCAGTATTTT | CSAGTDTQYF
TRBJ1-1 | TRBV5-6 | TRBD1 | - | TGTGCCAGCAGCGGGGGGACAGGAGACACTGAAGCTTTCTTT | CASSGGTGDTEAFF
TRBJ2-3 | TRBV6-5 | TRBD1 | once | TGTGCCAGCTCCCAGGACAGGTGGTCAGATACGCAGTATTTT | CASSQDRWSDTQYF
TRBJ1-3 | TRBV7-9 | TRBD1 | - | TGTGCCAGCAGCTTAGGGACAGGCTCTGGAAACACCATATATTTT | CASSLGTGSGNTIYF
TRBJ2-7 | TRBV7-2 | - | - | TGTGCCAGCAGCTTAAAAGCGGACTACTACGAGCAGTACTTC | CASSLKADYYEQYF
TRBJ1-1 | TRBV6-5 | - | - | TGTGCCAGCAGTTACTTGGGCGTGAACACTGAAGCTTTCTTT | CASSYLGVNTEAFF
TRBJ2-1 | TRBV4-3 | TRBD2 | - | TGCGCCAGCAGCCAAGATTCGGCGGGAGGTATGAATGAGCAGTTCTTC | CASSQDSAGGMNEQFF
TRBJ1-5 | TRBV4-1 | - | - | TGCGCCAGCAGCCAAGGGGCCGGCAATCAGCCCCAGCATTTT | CASSQGAGNQPQHF